This section outlines one T cell receptor (beta chain) sequence together with its context. This CDR3 has 17 amino acids. J was trimmed by 11 bases and V by 5 bases; bases with no gene match: 22. Germline V gene lookup returns CDR1 SGHTA and CDR2 FQGTGA. This sample is drawn from a study of technical replicates of blood from a few donors. Method: immunoSEQ multiplex PCR; TCRdb's copy keeps in-frame clones and lacks some. The repertoire holds 85,000 to 100,000 clones, 95% seen once, with less than 0.25% in the top ten. Material: T cells isolated from PBMCs. The V gene is TRBV7-3, the J gene TRBJ1-1; 8 bases match TRBD1. This TCR was sampled from a human donor in good health. For the CDR3, the DNA is TGTGCCAGCAGCCCTACAGCCCTAGTGGGGGACAGGAGGTTGGCTTTCTTT. It is translated as CASSPTALVGDRRLAFF. The whole variable domain, filled in from reference TRBV7-3 and TRBJ1-1, reads GAGVSQTPSNKVTEKGKYVELRCDPISGHTALYWYRQSLGQGPEFLIYFQGTGAADDSGLPNDRFFAVRPEGSVSTLKIQRTERGDSAVYLCASSPTALVGDRRLAFFGQGTRLTVV.